Described below is a single T cell receptor beta chain sequence and its context. The antigen is not known. Vbeta (60) and Jbeta (13) primers were used in the PCR. Assay used: immunoSEQ multiplex PCR; TCRdb lists only in-frame clones, some missing. The profile shows some 130,000 clones, 76% of them singletons. This sample was included in a study of cytomegalovirus exposure and HLA in healthy donors. Study-level results: An analysis that came later showed most CMV-associated TCR beta chains appearing HLA-restricted. The study recorded over 150 TCR beta chains that were cytomegalovirus-associated. Association of a missense DCLRE1C variant with TCR beta V- and J-gene trimming was reported in a later analysis.

The CDR3 consists of 15 residues. CDR1 SGHNT and CDR2 YYREEE come from the germline V gene (reference sequence). V lost 3 bases and J lost 4; bases outside the gene matches: 8. The receptor was isolated from a female donor in good health and CMV-seropositive. The chain is built from TRBV5-4 and TRBJ2-5; 8 nucleotides match TRBD2. Sequenced: PBMCs. CDR3 in DNA: TGTGCCAGCAGCTCCGAAGCGGGAGTCTCAGAGACCCAGTACTTC. Amino acid sequence: CASSSEAGVSETQYF.